Shown below are 8 T cell receptor beta chains from a single sample sequenced in a study of CD8+CD57+ T cells in acquired aplastic anemia. Those patients picked for sequencing had displayed CD8+CD57+ cell expansion on flow cytometry. Genomic DNA acted as the template from which TCR beta VDJ combination and CDR3 sequence profiling were carried out. One entry per CDR3 protein, called by TCRdb with MiXCR from the reads. The sample shows under 350,000 distinct CDR3 sequences, 50% to 65% of them seen only once. Material: sorted CD4+, CD8+, or CD8+CD57+ T cells (not recorded which) from PBMCs. The source of these receptors is a human donor with aplastic anemia.

The V and J genes are TRBV7-6 and TRBJ1-6; D unresolved. Trimming removed 5 bases at V and 4 bases at J, with 9 bases between. The CDR3 sequence is 14 residues long. CDR1 is SGHVS, CDR2 FNYEAQ, per germline. The CDR3: CASSPKTYNSPLHF. The CDR3 bases are TGTGCCAGCAGCCCAAAAACATATAATTCACCCCTCCACTTT.

This chain links TRBV20-1 with TRBJ1-3; the D gene is possibly TRBD1 (5 bases). Trimming stripped 2 bases from V and 0 bases from J, with 11 bases between. CDR3 length: 15 residues. CDR1 DFQATT and CDR2 SNEGSKA come from the germline V gene (reference sequence). The CDR3 sequence is CSARPGRASGNTIYF. In DNA, the CDR3 is TGCAGTGCTAGACCAGGGCGCGCCTCTGGAAACACCATATATTTT.

The chain carries TRBV7-3 and TRBJ2-7, with D possibly being TRBD1 or TRBD2 (5 bases each). Germline CDR1 SGHTA, CDR2 FQGTGA. The CDR3 is 14 amino acids. Trimming stripped 5 bases from V and 2 bases from J, with 13 bases between. The CDR3 region has the DNA TGTGCCAGCAGCACGTCGGGGCAGGCCTACGAGCAGTACTTC. Translation: CASSTSGQAYEQYF.

The gene calls are TRBV4-2 and TRBJ2-1, with D unresolved. CDR3 length: 15 amino acids. The V end lost 0 bases, the J end lost 1 base, and 7 bases lay between the germline ends. Germline-derived CDR1 and CDR2 are LGHNA and YNFKEQ. The CDR3, as DNA: TGTGCCAGCAGCCAAGATCGCCAGTCCTACAATGAGCAGTTCTTC. Its protein product is CASSQDRQSYNEQFF.

Ten or more counts support this clonotype. The chain is built from TRBV5-1 and TRBJ1-1; no clear D. Trimming shortened V by 4 bases and J by 4 bases, and 17 bases separated the two germline ends. This CDR3 is 15 amino acids long. Germline lookup yields CDR1 SGHRS and CDR2 YFSETQ. The CDR3 DNA reads TGCGCCAGCAGCGGACGGACGGGTGTTGGCACTGAAGCTTTCTTT. It is translated as CASSGRTGVGTEAFF.

In this sample, this clonotype turned up many times. The V call is TRBV7-8, the J call TRBJ2-1, with 12 bases identical to TRBD2. The CDR3 is 16 residues long. The junction had 10 bases not matched to a gene; V was cut back by 4 bases and J by 9 bases. Germline V gene data show CDR1 as SGHVS and CDR2 as FQNEAQ. The CDR3 region has the DNA TGTGCCAGCAGCTCCAAACTAGCGGGGGGAGCGAGTGAGCAGTTCTTC. Translated: CASSSKLAGGASEQFF. The whole variable domain, remainder taken from reference TRBV7-8 and TRBJ2-1, is GAGVSQSPRYKVAKRGQDVALRCDPISGHVSLFWYQQALGQGPEFLTYFQNEAQLDKSGLPSDRFFAERPEGSVSTLKIQRTQQEDSAVYLCASSSKLAGGASEQFFGPGTRLTVL.

The chain couples TRBV20-1 to TRBJ1-2; 8 positions agree with TRBD1. V lost 5 bases to trimming and J lost 2 bases; unmatched junction nucleotides: 4. Germline assignment: CDR1 DFQATT and CDR2 SNEGSKA (reference sequence). The CDR3 consists of 13 residues. Written as DNA, the CDR3 is TGCAGTGCTTGGGACAGGCTAAACTATGGCTACACCTTC. Amino acids: CSAWDRLNYGYTF.

This clonotype was counted a single time. The V and J genes are TRBV15 and TRBJ1-6, with 8 bases aligning to TRBD1. V dropped 5 bases and J dropped 6; count of bases not matched to a gene: 9. CDR1 and CDR2 (germline): LNHNV, YYDKDF (reference sequence). The CDR3 is 16 residues long. The CDR3: CATSSRTGRLNSPLHF. In DNA form, the CDR3 reads TGTGCCACCAGCTCCCGGACAGGGCGCCTTAATTCACCCCTCCACTTT.